Shown below are 10 T cell receptor beta chains from a single sample sequenced in a study of CD8+ T cells in alopecia areata. RNA was isolated and reverse transcribed to cDNA, the sequencing template. Sequencing was performed with immunoSEQ multiplex PCR; in TCRdb, only in-frame clones are kept and a portion is missing. Sampling found some 110,000 clones, none seen once. The sequenced material came from lesional skin. These receptors were obtained from a C3H/HeJ mouse with alopecia areata. The strain's MHC type: H2-k.

Details on this clone: The germline and genes are mouse ones. The sequenced fragment ends 4 residues before the CDR3 boundary, so the rest is inferred from the germline J gene. The V gene is TRBV29, the J gene TRBJ2-5; possible D gene TRBD2, 6 bases. The CDR3 has 13 residues. The V gene lost 7 bases and the J gene lost 0 bases, with 8 bases spanning the gap. Germline V gene data show CDR1 as MSHET and CDR2 as SYDVDS. The CDR3 bases that were read are TGTGCTAGCAATGGGGGTAACCAAGAC. Its translation: CASNGGNQD. The full CDR3 sequence reads CASNGGNQDTQYF.

Comments on this clone: Gene labels here are mouse ones. The read is 4 residues too short to cover the CDR3 end, so that end is filled in from the germline J gene. The rearrangement joins TRBV1 to TRBJ2-1; 12 bases align to TRBD1. Germline loops: CDR1 NSQYPW, CDR2 LRSPGD (reference sequence). The CDR3 totals 15 residues. This chain's CDR3 is CTCSGGQGAWAEQFF. The sequenced CDR3 bases are TGCACCTGCAGTGGGGGACAGGGGGCGTGGGCT.

This clone was found a few times. Gene labels here are mouse ones. The part of the CDR3 DNA that was read is TGTGCCAGCCGCCCCTGGGGGGGTAATGCT. Translation: CASRPWGGNA. The CDR3 in its entirety is CASRPWGGNAEQFF. This chain uses TRBV19 with TRBJ2-1; 9 nucleotides align to TRBD2. The read stops 4 residues short of the end of the CDR3; the missing end is completed from the germline J gene. The CDR3 extends over 14 amino acids. Trimming took 7 bases from V and 5 from J; bases not matched to a gene: 7. Germline V CDR1 and CDR2: FNHDT, SITEND (reference sequence).

In regard to this clone: Here the gene names and germline are mouse. From the germline J gene comes the end of the CDR3, since the read stops 4 residues before it. The chain links TRBV13-3 to TRBJ1-4, with TRBD1 matching 7 bases. Trimming removed 6 bases from V and 6 bases from J; junction bases left unmatched: 2. CDR1 NNHDY and CDR2 SYVADS come from the germline V gene. The CDR3 contains 12 residues. CDR3: CASNRGDERLFF. The covered CDR3 bases are TGTGCCAGCAACAGGGGAGACGAA.

This clone has more than one count but fewer than ten. Gene names refer to mouse genes. The CDR3 DNA, read in part, is TGTGCCAGCCGCCTGGGACTGGGGGGCTAT. It codes for CASRLGLGGY. The CDR3 in its entirety is CASRLGLGGYEQYF. The V gene is TRBV13-3, the J gene TRBJ2-7, with TRBD2 matching over 12 bases. Coverage ceases 4 residues before the CDR3 finishes, and the germline J gene fills in the end. The J segment lost 3 bases and the V segment lost 7 bases, leaving 5 bases of the junction unmatched. Germline values: CDR1 NNHDY, CDR2 SYVADS. The CDR3 runs 14 residues.

In its sample, this clone was seen a few times. The listed genes are named as in mouse. The read finishes 4 residues shy of the CDR3 end, and the germline J gene is used to complete it. The chain recombines TRBV13-3 with TRBJ2-3; D might be TRBD1 (7 bases). Germline assignment: CDR1 NNHDY and CDR2 SYVADS. V lost 1 base and J lost 3, with 12 bases in between. This CDR3 is built from 15 residues. CDR3 region: CASSDIGGAAETLYF. Incomplete CDR3 DNA: TGTGCCAGCAGTGATATAGGGGGCGCGGCAGAA.

With regard to this clone: The protein TCRdb lists differs from the translation of the DNA at residue 15; the protein given here is translated from the DNA itself. The gene names given are mouse names. CDR3 DNA (partial): TGCACCTGCAGTGCAGATCAATGGACAGGGGGCTATAATTCGCCC. Translating it yields CTCSADQWTGGYNSP. The entire CDR3 is CTCSADQWTGGYNSPLYF. The genes are TRBV1 and TRBJ1-6, with 10 bases lining up with TRBD1. From the germline J gene comes the end of the CDR3, since the read stops 3 residues before it. TRBJ1-6 is noted as an ORF with a role that remains uncertain. Trimming removed 0 bases from V and 3 bases from J; junction bases left unmatched: 5. CDR3 size: 18 residues. The V gene's germline CDR1 is NSQYPW and CDR2 LRSPGD (reference sequence).

This clone was found a few times. Gene and germline names: mouse. CDR3 bases read: TGTGCTAGCAGTAGAGGCCGGGACAGGAGGTCC. This sequence encodes CASSRGRDRRS. The entire CDR3 is CASSRGRDRRSDYTF. The chain uses TRBV17 and TRBJ1-2; 8 bases are shared with TRBD1. The read stops 4 residues short of the end of the CDR3; the missing end is completed from the germline J gene. This CDR3 spans 15 amino acids. Germline values: CDR1 MNHDT, CDR2 YYDKIL.

This clone showed up just a few times. Genes and germline come from the mouse. CDR3 region: CASSIRTVQNTLYF. The sequenced CDR3 bases are TGTGCCAGCAGTATAAGGACAGTTCAAAAC. This chain connects TRBV19 to TRBJ2-4, with D possibly being TRBD1 (6 bases). The CDR3 extends 4 residues past the end of the read, so its final part is completed from the germline J gene. Looked up from germline, CDR1 is FNHDT and CDR2 is SITEND (reference sequence). The V gene lost 1 base and the J gene lost 2 bases, with 8 bases spanning the gap. The CDR3 has 14 residues.

Concerning this clone: Germline and genes: mouse. The CDR3 is cut off 4 residues early in the read; its end comes from the germline J gene. The chain is built from TRBV13-3 and TRBJ2-7; D unclear. Germline values: CDR1 NNHDY, CDR2 SYVADS. V lost 2 bases and J 1 base, leaving 7 bases between the germline ends. The CDR3 totals 13 residues. The CDR3 is CASSETESYEQYF. The part of the CDR3 DNA that was read is TGTGCCAGCAGTGAAACAGAATCCTAT.